The source of this TCR beta chain is a study of T cells expressing NK-cell markers. TCRdb reprocessed the 5' RACE reads and stores each CDR3 protein as one record, lacking DNA. This table holds some 410,000 distinct CDR3 sequences. Germline V lookup: CDR1 MNHEY, CDR2 SVGEGT. The CDR3 spans 15 residues. The sample taken for sequencing was blood T cells: a sorted CD56 or NKG2C T cell subset, CD4+ or CD8+ T cells, or bulk PBMC T cells (not recorded which). The TCR was taken from a woman aged 18 to 69 in good health. This chain uses TRBV6-2 or TRBV6-3 with TRBJ2-7; TCRdb gives TRBD2 as the D gene, but with no DNA this cannot be confirmed. CDR3 sequence: CASGQTRKASYEQYF.